The present entry profiles one T cell receptor (beta chain) with its context. Its antigen is undetermined. The source of the sample is a study of CD8 T cells in Susac syndrome. This CDR3 region has 13 residues. Germline V gives CDR1 SQVTM, CDR2 ANQGSEA. The V end lost 2 bases, the J end lost 0 bases, and 8 bases lay between the germline ends. Sequencing of TCR beta was carried out in blood CD8+ and CD4+ T cells. Overall study results and limits: In its TCR sequencing and HLA analysis, the study acknowledged that the number of individuals was relatively small.

Random hexamers were used to reverse transcribe an amount of roughly 0.45 to 1 ug RNA. The method of amplification for TCR beta CDR3 was immunoSEQ multiplex PCR, covering 54 Vbeta and 13 Jbeta. From the immunoSEQ multiplex PCR reads, TCRdb called clonotypes with MiXCR, one entry per CDR3 protein. The table records 95,000 to 150,000 distinct CDR3 sequences, 96% of them present only once. The TCR comes from a human donor with Susac syndrome. The sequencing input was CD4+ T cells from PBMCs. The V gene is TRBV29-1, the J gene TRBJ2-7; D might be TRBD1 (6 bases). As DNA, the CDR3 is TGCAGCGTTGAACCGGACAGCTCCTACGAGCAGTACTTC. As protein: CSVEPDSSYEQYF.